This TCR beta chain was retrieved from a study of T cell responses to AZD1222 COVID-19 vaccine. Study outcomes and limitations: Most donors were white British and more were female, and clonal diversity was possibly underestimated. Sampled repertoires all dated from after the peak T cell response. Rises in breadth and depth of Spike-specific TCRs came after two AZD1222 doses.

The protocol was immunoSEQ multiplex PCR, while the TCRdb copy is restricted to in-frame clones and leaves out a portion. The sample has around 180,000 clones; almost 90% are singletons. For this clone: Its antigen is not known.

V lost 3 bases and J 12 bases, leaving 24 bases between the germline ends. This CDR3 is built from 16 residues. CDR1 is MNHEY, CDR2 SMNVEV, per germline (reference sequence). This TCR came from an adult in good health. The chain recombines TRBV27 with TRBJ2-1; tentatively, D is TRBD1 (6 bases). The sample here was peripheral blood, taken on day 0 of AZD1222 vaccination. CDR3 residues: CASSLGAVAGIGGQFF. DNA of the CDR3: TGTGCCAGCAGTTTGGGGGCGGTGGCCGGGATCGGTGGGCAGTTCTTC.